This TCR beta chain derives from a study of blood T cells in healthy people across ages. Through a sample-barcoded 5' primer and a J-beta primer mix, a second PCR was run for about 7 to 12 cycles. TCRdb fed the 5' RACE reads into MiXCR, producing one record per CDR3 protein. The sample shows over 750,000 distinct CDR3 sequences, more than 20% of them seen only once. This CDR3 has 14 amino acids. V gave up 2 bases and J gave up 4 bases, with 12 bases separating them. CDR1 is SGHKS, CDR2 YYEKEE, per germline (reference sequence). In addition, the sample was reused for a study of T cells of mothers and their children. That publication notes: Three healthy Caucasian mothers and their six children donated. Researchers found no T cell clones that were persistent and microchimeric.

This receptor was identified in a boy between 5 and 17 years old in good health. The sequenced material came from blood. The chain uses TRBV5-5 and TRBJ2-5; no firm D call. CDR3 bases: TGTGCCAGCAGCTTAGCCTTATGGGTAGAGACCCAGTACTTC. Residues: CASSLALWVETQYF.